This T cell receptor (beta chain) was sequenced during a study of blood T cell repertoires in COVID-19. Study background: Sites across the United States, Italy and Spain contributed samples from acute and convalescent COVID-19. Nucleic acid was either cDNA or gDNA, and it came from T cells, B-cell-depleted T cells, or PBMCs.

The V gene's germline CDR1 is MNHEY and CDR2 SVGAGI. The CDR3 loop spans 14 amino acids. Trimming removed 5 bases from V and 2 bases from J, with 11 bases in between. This clone was seen a single time. In the original workflow: Reference gene primer amplification yielded estimated nucleated cell counts. Method: immunoSEQ multiplex PCR; TCRdb's copy keeps in-frame clones and lacks some. D and trimming come from the DNA, and the V and J calls and clone size come from that table. The sample has under 150,000 clones; 70% to 90% are singletons. The chain is built from TRBV6-5 and TRBJ2-3; D is perhaps TRBD1 (6 bases). The receptor comes from a man in his forties with acute or convalescent COVID-19. Input material: peripheral blood. Here the CDR3 reads CASSRRDNTDTQYF. As DNA, the CDR3 is TGTGCCAGCAGTCGCCGGGACAACACAGATACGCAGTATTTT.